This is a list of T cell receptor beta chains from one sample in a study of blood T cell repertoires in COVID-19. Data came from immunoSEQ multiplex PCR; TCRdb stores just in-frame clones and leaves some out. The table has 130,000 or so clones, about 90% seen once. The material sequenced was peripheral blood. The receptors derive from a man aged 50 to 59 with active COVID-19. The CDR3 runs from the conserved cysteine through the conserved F or W. A D gene is named only where the DNA matches it firmly. Some rows mark clone size as missing; the rest say once, few, many or name a class of expanded clone.

V: TRBV5-6
J: TRBJ2-3
size: .
D: .
CDR3: CASSLAGISTDTQYF
DNA: TGTGCCAGCAGCTTGGCAGGGATTAGCACAGATACGCAGTATTTT

V: TRBV7-9
J: TRBJ1-4
size: .
D: .
CDR3: CASSLLDGATNEKLFF
DNA: TGTGCCAGCAGCCTCCTAGATGGAGCAACTAATGAAAAACTGTTTTTT

V: TRBV5-6
J: TRBJ2-3
size: .
D: TRBD2
CDR3: CASSLGTSGGEDTQYF
DNA: TGTGCCAGCAGCTTGGGAACTAGCGGGGGGGAAGATACGCAGTATTTT

V: TRBV7-2
J: TRBJ2-7
size: .
D: TRBD1
CDR3: CASSLSGGSYEQYF
DNA: TGTGCCAGCAGCTTATCAGGGGGCTCCTACGAGCAGTACTTC

V: TRBV11-2
J: TRBJ2-3
size: .
D: TRBD2
CDR3: CASSLGVSGGATDTQYF
DNA: TGTGCCAGCAGCTTAGGAGTAAGCGGGGGGGCCACAGATACGCAGTATTTT

V: TRBV2
J: TRBJ1-5
size: .
D: TRBD1
CDR3: CASKTGEGQPQHF
DNA: TGTGCCAGCAAGACAGGGGAAGGTCAGCCCCAGCATTTT

V: TRBV6-5
J: TRBJ1-1
size: few
D: .
CDR3: CASKAHSKAFF
DNA: TGTGCCAGCAAAGCGCATTCGAAAGCTTTCTTT

V: TRBV7-9
J: TRBJ2-4
size: few
D: TRBD1
CDR3: CASSLGQGFPDPSKNIQYF
DNA: TGTGCCAGCAGCCTAGGACAGGGGTTCCCAGACCCGAGCAAAAACATTCAGTACTTC

V: TRBV19
J: TRBJ1-2
size: few
D: .
CDR3: CASSERDSVEGYTF
DNA: TGTGCCAGTAGTGAGAGGGACTCCGTGGAGGGCTACACCTTC

V: TRBV10-2
J: TRBJ1-1
size: once
D: TRBD1
CDR3: CASSEWGTAEAFF
DNA: TGCGCCAGCAGTGAGTGGGGGACAGCTGAAGCTTTCTTT

V: TRBV11-2
J: TRBJ2-7
size: .
D: TRBD2
CDR3: CASSFTSGGSQQYF
DNA: TGTGCCAGCAGCTTTACTAGCGGGGGTAGCCAGCAGTACTTC

V: TRBV3-1/TRBV3-2
J: TRBJ1-6
size: .
D: .
CDR3: CASSQARGSPLHF
DNA: TGTGCCAGCAGCCAAGCGAGAGGTTCACCCCTCCACTTT

V: TRBV19
J: TRBJ1-6
size: .
D: TRBD1
CDR3: CASSRTGDNSPLHF
DNA: TGTGCCAGTAGTAGGACAGGGGATAATTCACCCCTCCACTTT

V: TRBV5-6
J: TRBJ1-4
size: .
D: TRBD1
CDR3: CASSLLLQGGRKLFF
DNA: TGTGCCAGCAGCCTTTTGCTGCAGGGGGGACGAAAACTGTTTTTT

V: TRBV15
J: TRBJ1-2
size: .
D: TRBD1
CDR3: CATSREGRQGGSYTF
DNA: TGTGCCACCAGCAGAGAAGGTCGACAGGGTGGTAGCTACACCTTC

V: TRBV6-5
J: TRBJ1-2
size: .
D: .
CDR3: CASSYSRGTTSYTF
DNA: TGTGCCAGCAGTTACTCTCGGGGGACGACAAGCTACACCTTC

V: TRBV6-6
J: TRBJ1-3
size: few
D: TRBD1
CDR3: CASRSGGNTIYF
DNA: TGTGCCAGCAGATCAGGGGGCAACACCATATATTTT

V: TRBV7-2
J: TRBJ1-6
size: .
D: TRBD1
CDR3: CASSLQGETPPLHF
DNA: TGTGCCAGCAGCTTACAGGGGGAAACGCCACCCCTCCACTTT

V: TRBV28
J: TRBJ2-5
size: .
D: .
CDR3: CASSEVQETQYF
DNA: TGTGCCAGCTCTGAGGTACAAGAGACCCAGTACTTC

V: TRBV5-1
J: TRBJ1-2
size: .
D: .
CDR3: CASSLEGFNYGYTF
DNA: TGCGCCAGCAGCTTGGAGGGGTTTAACTATGGCTACACCTTC

V: TRBV4-3
J: TRBJ1-2
size: .
D: TRBD1
CDR3: CASSQGRLQGANYGYTF
DNA: TGCGCCAGCAGCCAAGGGCGTTTGCAGGGGGCTAACTATGGCTACACCTTC

V: TRBV20-1
J: TRBJ2-1
size: .
D: TRBD2
CDR3: CSASPAGTREDEQFF
DNA: TGCAGTGCTAGTCCAGCGGGGACTCGAGAGGATGAGCAGTTCTTC

V: TRBV11-2
J: TRBJ2-3
size: .
D: TRBD2
CDR3: CASPFTSGLVDTQYF
DNA: TGTGCCAGCCCCTTTACTAGCGGGTTAGTGGATACGCAGTATTTT

V: TRBV4-1
J: TRBJ2-5
size: .
D: TRBD2
CDR3: CASSPGGQETQYF
DNA: TGCGCCAGCAGTCCGGGGGGGCAAGAGACCCAGTACTTC

V: TRBV4-1
J: TRBJ1-3
size: .
D: TRBD1
CDR3: CASSPGQGAGFSGNTIYF
DNA: TGCGCCAGCAGCCCGGGACAGGGGGCCGGTTTCTCTGGAAACACCATATATTTT

V: TRBV5-1
J: TRBJ1-3
size: .
D: TRBD1
CDR3: CASTYGDRGNTIYF
DNA: TGCGCCAGCACCTATGGGGACAGAGGAAACACCATATATTTT

V: TRBV2
J: TRBJ1-5
size: .
D: TRBD1
CDR3: CASRRTGYNQPQHF
DNA: TGTGCCAGCAGACGGACAGGGTACAATCAGCCCCAGCATTTT

V: TRBV5-4
J: TRBJ2-6
size: .
D: .
CDR3: CASSLDRTSGANVLTF
DNA: TGTGCCAGCAGCTTGGACAGGACGTCTGGGGCCAACGTCCTGACTTTC

V: TRBV5-5
J: TRBJ2-3
size: .
D: TRBD2
CDR3: CASSFISGTDTQYF
DNA: TGTGCCAGCAGCTTCATTAGCGGGACAGATACGCAGTATTTT

V: TRBV7-2
J: TRBJ2-5
size: .
D: TRBD2
CDR3: CASSTQRGEGETQYF
DNA: TGTGCCAGCAGCACCCAGCGGGGGGAGGGCGAGACCCAGTACTTC

V: TRBV6-6
J: TRBJ2-2
size: .
D: TRBD2
CDR3: CASSQKGLAGAGELFF
DNA: TGTGCCAGCAGCCAAAAGGGTCTAGCGGGGGCCGGGGAGCTGTTTTTT

V: TRBV2
J: TRBJ2-6
size: once
D: TRBD2
CDR3: CASSEAFSSGVSGANVLTF
DNA: TGTGCCAGCAGTGAAGCATTCTCTAGCGGGGTTTCTGGGGCCAACGTCCTGACTTTC

V: TRBV19
J: TRBJ2-7
size: .
D: TRBD1
CDR3: CASSLRDSSYEQYF
DNA: TGTGCCAGTAGTCTCCGGGACAGCTCCTACGAGCAGTACTTC

V: TRBV2
J: TRBJ2-3
size: .
D: .
CDR3: CASSRDWSGDTQYF
DNA: TGTGCCAGCAGCCGGGACTGGTCGGGGGATACGCAGTATTTT

V: TRBV6-5
J: TRBJ1-5
size: .
D: .
CDR3: CAAGSAYNQPQHF
DNA: TGTGCCGCGGGGTCGGCGTACAATCAGCCCCAGCATTTT

V: TRBV5-4
J: TRBJ2-1
size: .
D: TRBD2
CDR3: CASSSGGGKDEQFF
DNA: TGTGCCAGCAGCTCGGGCGGGGGGAAGGATGAGCAGTTCTTC

V: TRBV27
J: TRBJ2-5
size: .
D: .
CDR3: CASSYRAAIPGETQYF
DNA: TGTGCCAGCAGTTATCGGGCAGCCATCCCAGGGGAGACCCAGTACTTC

V: TRBV30
J: TRBJ2-5
size: .
D: .
CDR3: CAWSFRRGQETQYF
DNA: TGTGCCTGGAGTTTTAGGAGGGGACAAGAGACCCAGTACTTC

V: TRBV5-4
J: TRBJ1-1
size: .
D: .
CDR3: CASSLPGKNTEAFF
DNA: TGTGCCAGCAGCTTGCCAGGGAAGAACACTGAAGCTTTCTTT

V: TRBV24-1
J: TRBJ2-7
size: few
D: TRBD2
CDR3: CATSDQSSGLQYF
DNA: TGTGCCACCAGTGATCAATCTAGCGGGTTACAGTACTTC

V: TRBV9
J: TRBJ2-3
size: .
D: TRBD2
CDR3: CASSDSGGPDTQYF
DNA: TGTGCCAGCAGCGACAGCGGGGGGCCAGATACGCAGTATTTT

V: TRBV24-1
J: TRBJ2-1
size: .
D: TRBD1
CDR3: CATSDSLGQGATNEQFF
DNA: TGTGCCACCAGTGATTCCTTGGGACAGGGGGCGACCAATGAGCAGTTCTTC

V: TRBV30
J: TRBJ2-5
size: .
D: TRBD2
CDR3: CAWSFGGETQYF
DNA: TGTGCCTGGAGCTTCGGGGGGGAGACCCAGTACTTC

V: TRBV10-3
J: TRBJ2-1
size: .
D: TRBD2
CDR3: CAISGSGGDYNEQFF
DNA: TGTGCCATCAGTGGTAGCGGGGGGGATTACAATGAGCAGTTCTTC

V: TRBV19
J: TRBJ1-1
size: .
D: .
CDR3: CASSSNVNTEAFF
DNA: TGTGCCAGTAGTTCCAATGTTAACACTGAAGCTTTCTTT

V: TRBV9
J: TRBJ2-2
size: .
D: TRBD2
CDR3: CASSSSGGLKAGELFF
DNA: TGTGCCAGCAGCTCAAGCGGGGGGCTGAAGGCCGGGGAGCTGTTTTTT